What follows are 19 T cell receptor beta chains derived from one specimen sequenced in a study of OX40 agonist ivuxolimab in advanced cancers. The table came from immunoSEQ multiplex PCR; TCRdb's copy has only in-frame clones and leaves some out. The sample lists just under 85,000 clones; more than 80% were seen once. The sample was CD4+ or CD8+ T cells sorted from blood, taken in a trial of the OX40 agonist ivuxolimab. The source is an adult with an advanced solid tumor such as melanoma, head and neck, liver or kidney cancer.

This chain uses TRBV4-1 with TRBJ2-1; maybe TRBD1 (6 bases). Trimming cost V 4 bases and J 4 bases, with 20 bases left between them. The germline CDR1 and CDR2 sequences are MGHRA and YSYEKL. The CDR3 has 17 amino acids. CDR3 sequence reads: CASSRELTGTEYNEQFF. For the CDR3, the DNA is TGCGCCAGCAGCCGAGAGCTTACAGGGACCGAGTACAATGAGCAGTTCTTC.

The chain links TRBV7-9 to TRBJ2-1; 8 nucleotides match TRBD2. The junction had 9 bases not matched to a gene; V was cut back by 5 bases and J by 6 bases. The CDR3 loop spans 15 amino acids. Germline V gene lookup returns CDR1 SEHNR and CDR2 FQNEAQ (reference sequence). CDR3 sequence (DNA): TGTGCCAGCAGCCTTTACGGGGGGGCCCTCAATGAGCAGTTCTTC. It translates to CASSLYGGALNEQFF.

J is TRBJ1-5 and V is TRBV28; 8 bases match TRBD1. The V segment lost 6 bases and the J segment 7 bases; nucleotides outside the gene matches: 8. This CDR3 region has 14 residues. Germline values: CDR1 MDHEN, CDR2 SYDVKM. CDR3 region: CASSPGTGVQPQHF. The CDR3 coding sequence is TGTGCCAGCAGCCCCGGGACAGGAGTCCAGCCCCAGCATTTT.

The rearrangement uses TRBV6-6 and TRBJ1-2; D is possibly TRBD1 (6 bases). The CDR3 is made up of 13 amino acids. The V end lost 6 bases, the J end lost 6 bases, and 14 bases lay between the germline ends. CDR1 is MNHNY, CDR2 SVGAGI, per germline (reference sequence). CDR3 bases: TGTGCCAGCAGACCAACGGGGGCGAATGGCTACACCTTC. Protein product: CASRPTGANGYTF.

This sequence joins TRBV6-5 and TRBJ2-7, with D maybe TRBD2 (6 bases). Trimming left V 2 bases short and J 5 bases short, with 16 bases between. The CDR3 loop spans 15 amino acids. Germline V gene lookup returns CDR1 MNHEY and CDR2 SVGAGI. In nucleotides, the CDR3 is TGTGCCAGCAGTTACGGGGTCGGGGGTTCCAACGAGCAGTACTTC. Its translation is CASSYGVGGSNEQYF.

The V gene is TRBV5-6, the J gene TRBJ1-1; D not resolved. This CDR3 contains 13 residues. Trimming shortened V by 0 bases and J by 6 bases, and 9 bases separated the two germline ends. Germline-derived CDR1 and CDR2 are SGHDT and YYEEEE. This CDR3 is CASSLVGFPEAFF. The CDR3 bases are TGTGCCAGCAGCTTGGTGGGGTTCCCTGAAGCTTTCTTT.

The chain recombines TRBV20-1 with TRBJ1-2; 7 nucleotides match TRBD1. CDR1 and CDR2 (germline): DFQATT, SNEGSKA (reference sequence). The length of the CDR3 is 11 residues. The CDR3 protein is CSTDRTQGYTF. DNA for the CDR3: TGCAGCACGGACAGGACCCAAGGCTACACCTTC.

The chain links TRBV5-6 to TRBJ1-5; 9 bases are shared with TRBD1. The CDR3 loop spans 15 amino acids. The germline V gene encodes CDR1 SGHDT and CDR2 YYEEEE. V lost 2 bases to trimming and J lost 4 bases; unmatched junction nucleotides: 4. The chain's CDR3 is CASSLRGQGNQPQHF. The CDR3 nucleotides read TGTGCCAGCAGCTTAAGGGGACAGGGAAATCAGCCCCAGCATTTT.

The rearrangement links TRBV7-2 to TRBJ1-3, with 7 nucleotides matching TRBD1. The CDR3 is 15 residues long. CDR1 and CDR2 from the germline V gene are SGHTA and FQGNSA. Unmatched junction bases numbered 4, after V lost 3 bases and J lost 2 bases. The CDR3 is CASSLTGQAGNTIYF. For the CDR3, the DNA is TGTGCCAGCAGCTTGACAGGGCAGGCTGGAAACACCATATATTTT.

The V gene is TRBV19, the J gene TRBJ2-1; D is possibly TRBD2 (6 bases). The CDR3 loop spans 14 amino acids. Between the trimmed V and J ends, which lost 7 bases and 5 bases, there was a span of 15 bases. The germline V gene has CDR1 LNHDA and CDR2 SQIVND (reference sequence). Written as DNA, the CDR3 is TGTGCCAGTAAAGGCGGGAACTTCAACAATGAGCAGTTCTTC. Its protein is CASKGGNFNNEQFF.

The rearrangement uses TRBV28 and TRBJ2-2, with TRBD1 matching over 8 bases. Germline-derived CDR1 and CDR2 are MDHEN and SYDVKM. V shed 8 bases, J shed 6 bases, and the junction held 5 bases outside the gene matches. The CDR3 contains 13 residues. CDR3 amino acids: CASADREPGELFF. The CDR3 nucleotides read TGTGCCAGCGCGGACAGGGAACCCGGGGAGCTGTTTTTT.

The chain is built from TRBV18 and TRBJ1-1; TRBD1 matches at 11 bases. Germline V gene lookup returns CDR1 KGHSH and CDR2 LQKENI. The CDR3 is 16 residues long. With V trimmed by 3 bases and J by 3 bases, 6 bases remained unmatched. CDR3 in DNA: TGTGCCAGCTCACCCCGGCGGGACAGGGGGGACACTGAAGCTTTCTTT. Its translation is CASSPRRDRGDTEAFF.

This sequence joins TRBV28 and TRBJ1-3; D ambiguous. Trimming cost V 2 bases and J 2 bases, with 10 bases left between them. CDR3 size: 15 residues. Germline CDR1 is MDHEN and CDR2 is SYDVKM. For the CDR3, the DNA is TGTGCCAGCAGTTTACCTACCCAAACTGGAAACACCATATATTTT. Its translation is CASSLPTQTGNTIYF.

The chain recombines TRBV12-5 with TRBJ2-1, with 7 bases lining up with TRBD1. CDR3 size: 14 residues. Germline CDR1 and CDR2: LGHNT and FRNRAP. Losses at the gene ends were 2 bases for V and 8 bases for J; bases not matched to a gene: 6. CDR3 nucleotides: TGTGCTAGTGGTTTGTACCCAGGGGGTGATGAGCAGTTCTTC. This sequence encodes CASGLYPGGDEQFF.

The rearrangement links TRBV29-1 to TRBJ2-1; TRBD2 matches 7 bases. Germline V lookup: CDR1 SQVTM, CDR2 ANQGSEA. The CDR3 totals 12 residues. Here the CDR3 reads CTAERGNNEQFF. The DNA of the CDR3 is TGCACCGCCGAGCGGGGAAACAATGAGCAGTTCTTC.

The genes are TRBV7-2 and TRBJ1-3; the D gene is possibly TRBD1 (6 bases). From germline, CDR1 is SGHTA and CDR2 FQGNSA. This CDR3 region has 17 residues. With 4 bases removed from V and 1 base from J, the gap between germline ends came to 17 bases. CDR3 amino acids: CASSSLLGQVSGNTIYF. Written as DNA, the CDR3 is TGTGCCAGCAGCTCACTTCTGGGACAAGTATCTGGAAACACCATATATTTT.

V usage is TRBV6-5 and J usage is TRBJ1-5; 10 bases are a match to TRBD1. This CDR3 has 15 residues. CDR1 is MNHEY and CDR2 is SVGAGI in the germline V gene. The junction had 9 bases not matched to a gene; V was cut back by 7 bases and J by 6 bases. As DNA, the CDR3 is TGTGCCAGCACCTGGGACAGGGGAAACCGTCAGCCCCAGCATTTT. Amino acids: CASTWDRGNRQPQHF.

The rearrangement joins TRBV7-9 to TRBJ2-4, with D possibly being TRBD1 (5 bases). V was trimmed by 5 bases and J by 5 bases, leaving 10 bases between them. CDR3 size: 13 residues. From germline, CDR1 is SEHNR and CDR2 FQNEAQ (reference sequence). CDR3 in DNA: TGTGCCAGCAGCCCTGACAGCCAAAACATTCAGTACTTC. Translated: CASSPDSQNIQYF.

The chain has TRBV9 and TRBJ2-5; perhaps D is TRBD1 or TRBD2 (5 bases each). Per the germline V gene, CDR1 is SGDLS and CDR2 is YYNGEE. Trimming took 0 bases from V and 2 from J, leaving 11 bases between them. CDR3 length: 15 residues. The CDR3 reads CASSVGVGEQETQYF. The DNA of the CDR3 is TGTGCCAGCAGCGTAGGGGTGGGGGAGCAAGAGACCCAGTACTTC.